The T cell receptor (beta chain) under discussion was sequenced for a study of liver allograft versus peripheral blood T cells (TCRdb year 2020). As for the study more broadly: In liver transplant recipients, the study looked at T cell receptor repertoires in the peripheral blood and set them against the repertoires found within the transplanted livers.

The run used an Illumina MiSeq. In TCRdb, the public reads were trimmed at Q25 with fastp and aligned with MiXCR, with productive beta chains retained. Each entry is one CDR3 protein sequence, shown with its most common DNA and genes. The sample table contains 1,500 to 2,000 distinct CDR3 sequences; only one count was recorded for about 15% of them. The ten largest clones capture roughly 7% of the sample. This clonotype is classified as medium-sized (0.01 to 0.1%). Its antigen is not yet known. Per-base qualities were not stored, and no clone one base away is much larger. Results the study describes overall, beyond this receptor: The T cell receptor repertoires within liver allografts were reported to be different from the T cell receptor repertoires detected in peripheral blood.

Looking up the germline V gene (reference sequence) yields CDR1 GTSNPN and CDR2 SVGIG. At the junction V is shortened by 1 base and J by 1 base, with 13 bases in between. From the cysteine up to the phenylalanine, the CDR3 has a length of 15 residues. This entry keeps only the CDR3 DNA: 45 bases, framed from base 1. The rearrangement joined TRBV30 to TRBJ1-2, with a tentative D gene TRBD1 over 6 matching bases. This TCR was sampled from a human patient who had a liver transplant. Post transplant, some T cells may arise from the graft donor. This receptor carries the CDR3 CAWSGGTLNNYGYTF. The nucleotide sequence reads as follows: TGTGCCTGGAGTGGCGGGACACTAAATAACTATGGCTACACCTTC.